This note documents a single TCR beta chain sequence. Antigen: not known. This record comes from a study of OX40 agonist ivuxolimab in advanced cancers. The overall study: Enrollees could have had prior anti-PD-1, anti-PD-L1 or anti-CTLA-4 therapy, which under 50% had received.

Libraries were prepared by immunoSEQ multiplex PCR; TCRdb keeps only in-frame clonotypes and omits some of them. The sample has tens of thousands of clones; about nine tenths are singletons. The germline V and J ends were trimmed by 1 base and 6 bases, with 12 bases remaining between them. The CDR3 runs 15 residues. CDR1 and CDR2 from the germline V gene are SGHTA and FQGNSA. Study-wide findings and caveats: Part of the nonresponder group also had normalized T-cell clonal expansion that was low.

Source: CD4+ or CD8+ T cells sorted from blood, taken in a trial of the OX40 agonist ivuxolimab. This sequence originates from an adult with an advanced solid tumor such as melanoma, head and neck, liver or kidney cancer. The gene calls are TRBV7-2 and TRBJ2-2; D is undetermined. CDR3 bases: TGTGCCAGCAGCTTAGGTCGTGAGTTGGCCGGGGAGCTGTTTTTT. Protein sequence: CASSLGRELAGELFF.